This TCR beta chain appears in the sequencing data of a study of PD-1 blockade in classical Hodgkin lymphoma. Study-wide points: The diversity seen at baseline in complete responders resembled that of newly diagnosed patients. After ASCT, patients who started nivolumab under 1 year later were excluded. TCR diversity in CD4+, not CD8+, cells rose significantly by C4D1. Relative to healthy donors, newly diagnosed patients reportedly had lower baseline TCR diversity, which was reported as lower still in relapsed/refractory patients.

Relapses following autologous stem cell transplantation were seen in all patients, with brentuximab vedotin exposure varying. V lost 0 bases and J lost 3; bases outside the gene matches: 10. The CDR3 totals 18 residues. Germline CDR1 is SGHNT and CDR2 is YYREEE (reference sequence). Profiling relied on immunoSEQ multiplex PCR, and the TCRdb table lists in-frame clones only, not all of them. The repertoire holds 90,000 to 120,000 clones, with 80% to 90% as singletons. About this clone: Its specificity is unknown.

This chain connects TRBV5-4 to TRBJ2-4, with 9 bases matching TRBD1. This sequence originates from a human donor with classical Hodgkin lymphoma. Sequencing used peripheral blood mononuclear cells (PBMCs), obtained before the second cycle of nivolumab. The CDR3 coding sequence is TGTGCCAGCAGCTTGGGTAATCGACAGGGGGTATTCAAAAACATTCAGTACTTC. This sequence encodes CASSLGNRQGVFKNIQYF.